Below, 9 T cell receptor beta chains from the same sample are listed, as sequenced in a study of blood T cell repertoires in COVID-19 (dated by TCRdb to 2018 to 2021). Library generation was performed with the immunoSEQ multiplex PCR assay. TCRdb carries this immuneACCESS record with in-frame sequences only. Its versions omit some clonotypes, under half of them owing to an unresolved V gene in the studies checked, with the rest unexplained. The sample profile shows 200,000 to 250,000 clones; around four fifths of them were found once. In total, the top ten clones hold about 9% of the sample. The sample was PBMCs or T cells enriched from blood (not recorded which). The receptor source for this set is a man in his forties or fifties who had recovered from COVID-19.

Regarding this clone: The junction does not match germline at one end; this may be a read error. The V and J genes are TRBV30 and TRBJ2-1, with TRBD2 identical over 7 bases. Germline values: CDR1 GTSNPN, CDR2 SVGIG (reference sequence). The length of the CDR3 is 15 residues. CDR3 DNA: TGTGCCGGGAGGACGGCGGGAGTAACCTACAATGAGCAGTTCTTC. This translates into CAGRTAGVTYNEQFF.

The chain combines TRBV7-3 with TRBJ1-5; TRBD1 matches at 9 bases. V shed 4 bases and J 6 bases; nucleotides not matched to a gene: 1. The germline V gene has CDR1 SGHTA and CDR2 FQGTGA. CDR3 size: 13 residues. In DNA form, the CDR3 reads TGTGCCAGCAGCTCGGGACAGGGTCAGCCCCAGCATTTT. It encodes CASSSGQGQPQHF.

The chain couples TRBV6-5 to TRBJ2-2; D is ambiguous. V lost 0 bases to trimming and J lost 1 base, with 6 bases between them. The CDR3 loop spans 15 amino acids. Germline CDR1 is MNHEY and CDR2 is SVGAGI. The CDR3 sequence is CASSYSYRNTGELFF. The DNA for the CDR3 is TGTGCCAGCAGTTACTCGTACAGGAACACCGGGGAGCTGTTTTTT.

This chain joins TRBV12-3 or TRBV12-4 and TRBJ2-7; the D gene is possibly TRBD1 (5 bases). This CDR3 is 13 amino acids long. Trimming shortened V by 6 bases and J by 3 bases, and 12 bases separated the two germline ends. The CDR3 reads CASSPVGVYEQYF. The CDR3 nucleotides read TGTGCCAGCAGCCCTGTAGGGGTCTACGAGCAGTACTTC.

The rearrangement links TRBV9 to TRBJ1-3; D uncertain. V shed 4 bases and J shed 0 bases, with 11 bases lying between them. The germline V gene encodes CDR1 SGDLS and CDR2 YYNGEE. The CDR3 is made up of 15 amino acids. CDR3 protein: CASSFPSGSGNTIYF. The CDR3, as DNA: TGTGCCAGCAGCTTCCCGTCGGGCTCTGGAAACACCATATATTTT.

This clone was seen just once. This chain's CDR3 is CASSTRTSGRGDTQYF. The CDR3 bases are TGTGCCAGCAGCACCAGGACTAGCGGGAGGGGAGATACGCAGTATTTT. The rearrangement joins TRBV5-4 to TRBJ2-3; TRBD2 agrees at 15 bases. V gave up 4 bases and J gave up 5 bases; unmatched junction bases: 5. Looked up from germline, CDR1 is SGHNT and CDR2 is YYREEE (reference sequence). The CDR3 totals 16 residues.

J is TRBJ1-2 and V is TRBV7-9, with D possibly TRBD1 on 5 matching bases. The V gene lost 5 bases and the J gene lost 7 bases, with 14 bases spanning the gap. Germline CDR1 is SEHNR and CDR2 is FQNEAQ (reference sequence). CDR3 length equals 13 residues. DNA of the CDR3: TGTGCCAGCAGCCCTGGGGCCGGCTTTGGCTACACCTTC. Its translation is CASSPGAGFGYTF.

This clone was observed a single time. The chain carries TRBV24-1 and TRBJ2-1; 7 bases align to TRBD1. CDR1 is KGHDR and CDR2 is SFDVKD in the germline V gene. V shed 2 bases and J 6 bases; nucleotides not matched to a gene: 9. This CDR3 is 16 amino acids long. This CDR3 reads CATSDSRGRSGNEQFF. The CDR3 DNA is TGTGCCACCAGTGATTCAAGGGGGCGGTCCGGCAATGAGCAGTTCTTC.

The rearrangement uses TRBV5-6 and TRBJ2-5; TRBD2 is a possible D gene (5 bases). V was trimmed by 2 bases and J by 2 bases, leaving 7 bases between them. The V gene's germline CDR1 is SGHDT and CDR2 YYEEEE. The CDR3 totals 13 residues. The DNA of the CDR3 is TGTGCCAGCAGCTTAGCGGTTCAAGAGACCCAGTACTTC. Residues: CASSLAVQETQYF.